The 5 T cell receptor beta chains in this list originate from one sample, sequenced in a study of molecular identifiers for immune sequencing clone quantification. Each CDR3 protein gets one entry after TCRdb re-called the PCR reads with MiXCR. The sample carries about 10,000 distinct CDR3 sequences, roughly 20% recorded once. The sequenced sample was naive CD8+ T cells from blood, with Jurkat cell RNA spiked in. Subset described: FACS-sorted CD8+CD4-CCR7+CD45RA+ naive T cells. The receptors were sampled from a human donor in good health. Some libraries in this study had Jurkat cell RNA spiked in.

By sample fraction, this clonotype is medium-sized. The chain recombines TRBV6-2 or TRBV6-3 with TRBJ2-3; TRBD2 is a possible D gene (6 bases). The CDR3 length is 16 residues. Germline lookup yields CDR1 MNHEY and CDR2 SVGEGT. V was shortened by 0 bases and J by 5 bases, with 15 bases between the two germline ends. The CDR3 sequence is CASSYSSSGEEDTQYF. DNA of the CDR3: TGTGCCAGCAGTTACTCGTCGTCGGGAGAGGAAGATACGCAGTATTTT.

At least ten counts were recorded for this clonotype. The chain employs TRBV6-2 or TRBV6-3 and TRBJ2-7; D not resolved. V dropped 2 bases and J dropped 0 bases, with 8 bases sitting between them. The CDR3 is 14 residues long. Germline CDR1 is MNHEY and CDR2 is SVGEGT. The CDR3 sequence: CASSYDTYSYEQYF. The CDR3 DNA reads TGTGCCAGCAGTTACGACACTTACTCCTACGAGCAGTACTTC.

By sample fraction, this clonotype is medium-sized. The J gene is TRBJ2-3, the V gene TRBV2; 7 bases agree with TRBD2. Germline-derived CDR1 and CDR2 are SNHLY and FYNNEI. The CDR3 has 16 amino acids. J was trimmed by 6 bases and V by 5 bases; bases with no gene match: 14. In nucleotides, the CDR3 is TGTGCCAGCAGTACCTCGGCTAGCGGAGCCGGCGATACGCAGTATTTT. Translation: CASSTSASGAGDTQYF.

Relative to its sample, this clonotype is medium-sized. The chain carries TRBV27 and TRBJ2-3; D remains ambiguous. CDR3 length: 14 residues. CDR1 MNHEY and CDR2 SMNVEV come from the germline V gene (reference sequence). The V gene lost 3 bases and the J gene lost 7 bases, with 14 bases spanning the gap. CDR3 coding DNA: TGTGCCAGCAGTTTCCTACAACAAGAGAATACGCAGTATTTT. This codes for CASSFLQQENTQYF.

This clonotype has a single count. Germline and junction disagree at one end, which may indicate a read error. This sequence joins TRBV6-6 and TRBJ1-1; D is undetermined. Germline loops: CDR1 MNHNY, CDR2 SVGAGI (reference sequence). The CDR3 runs to 14 residues. As DNA, the CDR3 is TGCGCCAGCAGTTATCTTGAGACGAACACTGAAGCTTTCTTT. Translating gives CASSYLETNTEAFF.